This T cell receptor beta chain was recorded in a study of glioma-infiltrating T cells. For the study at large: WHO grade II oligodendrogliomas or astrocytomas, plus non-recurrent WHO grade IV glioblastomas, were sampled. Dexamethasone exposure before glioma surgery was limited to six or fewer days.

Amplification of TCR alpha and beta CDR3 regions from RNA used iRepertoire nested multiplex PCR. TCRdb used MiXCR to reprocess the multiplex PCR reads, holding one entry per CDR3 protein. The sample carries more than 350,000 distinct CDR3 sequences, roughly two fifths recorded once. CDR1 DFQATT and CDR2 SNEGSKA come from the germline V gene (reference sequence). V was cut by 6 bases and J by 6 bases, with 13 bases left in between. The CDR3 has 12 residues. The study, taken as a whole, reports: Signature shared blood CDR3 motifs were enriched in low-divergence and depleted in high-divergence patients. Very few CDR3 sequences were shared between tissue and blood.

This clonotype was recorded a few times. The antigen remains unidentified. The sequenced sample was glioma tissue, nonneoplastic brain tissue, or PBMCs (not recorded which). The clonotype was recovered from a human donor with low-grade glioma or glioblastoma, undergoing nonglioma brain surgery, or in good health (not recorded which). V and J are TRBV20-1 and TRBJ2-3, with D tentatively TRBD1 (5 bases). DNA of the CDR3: TGCAGTGCAGGTTCAGGGTTTGATACGCAGTATTTT. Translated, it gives CSAGSGFDTQYF.